This T cell receptor (beta chain) was sequenced for a study of blood T cell repertoires in COVID-19. V was clipped by 2 bases and J by 5 bases, with 15 bases between them. This CDR3 is 15 amino acids long. Germline V lookup: CDR1 KGHSH, CDR2 LQKENI. Original handling: Amplification of reference gene primers provided the estimated nucleated cell counts. The repertoire was sequenced with immunoSEQ multiplex PCR; TCRdb's copy has only in-frame clones and lacks some. V and J calls and clone size are copied from that table; D and trimming were computed from the DNA. Among just over 300,000 clones, roughly 90% were seen once, and the ten largest hold 1.8%.

Source material: peripheral blood. This clonotype was obtained from a woman aged 30 to 39 with COVID-19, enrolled during active disease. J is TRBJ1-2 and V is TRBV18, with D tentatively TRBD1 (6 bases). CDR3 sequence (DNA): TGTGCCAGCTCACCAAAACAGGGACAATTTTATGGCTACACCTTC. It specifies CASSPKQGQFYGYTF.